The 16 T cell receptor beta chains listed next were all sequenced from one sample in a study of T cells in Graves' hyperthyroidism and ophthalmopathy. RNA transcripts served as the template for amplifying TCR beta CDR3 regions. The primer set for the first-round RT-PCR of the TCR CDR3 was HTBI. Via MiXCR, TCRdb re-called the multiplex PCR reads, giving one row per CDR3 protein. The repertoire holds about 350,000 distinct CDR3 sequences, about 15% seen once, with approximately 23% in the top ten. Sequencing was done on a sample of blood. The receptors derive from a woman between 25 and 40 years old with Graves' hyperthyroidism.

This clonotype showed up just a few times. The chain uses TRBV6-1 and TRBJ1-5; D gene unclear. CDR1 and CDR2 from the germline V gene are MNHNS and SASEGT. This CDR3 has 13 residues. DNA for the CDR3: TGTGATATAAACATTCCTGGAAATCAGCCCCAGCATTTT. Amino acids: CDINIPGNQPQHF.

Details on this clonotype: The junction does not match germline at one end; this may be a read error. The gene calls are TRBV11-2 and TRBJ2-2; TRBD2 might be the D (5 bases). The germline V gene has CDR1 SGHAT and CDR2 FQNNGV. The CDR3 length is 12 residues. The CDR3, as DNA: TGTGCCAGCAGTTTCGACCCCGGGGAGCTGCTTTTT. This encodes CASSFDPGELLF.

The J gene is TRBJ2-5, the V gene TRBV30, with a weak D call TRBD2 (5 bases). This CDR3 is 13 amino acids long. V dropped 2 bases and J dropped 4 bases, with 11 bases sitting between them. Germline CDR1 reads GTSNPN; CDR2 reads SVGIG (reference sequence). The CDR3 sequence is CAWSPGWGETQYF. The CDR3 nucleotides are TGTGCCTGGAGTCCGGGATGGGGAGAGACCCAGTACTTC.

This clonotype came up many times. V and J are TRBV12-3 or TRBV12-4 and TRBJ1-1; 7 nucleotides align to TRBD1. The trim removed 5 bases at V and 4 bases at J, leaving 10 bases unmatched. The CDR3 contains 15 residues. CDR3 protein: CASSPRTGLATEAFF. CDR3 nucleotide sequence: TGTGCCAGCAGTCCCAGGACAGGCCTTGCCACTGAAGCTTTCTTT.

This clonotype has ten or more counts. The CDR3 region is CASSGVAGTYEQYF. DNA of the CDR3: TGTGCCAGCAGTGGAGTAGCGGGAACCTACGAGCAGTACTTC. This chain links TRBV2 with TRBJ2-7; 8 positions match TRBD2. This CDR3 comprises 14 residues. With V trimmed by 4 bases and J by 2 bases, 4 bases remained unmatched. Germline assignment: CDR1 SNHLY and CDR2 FYNNEI.

This clonotype was recorded a few times. The V and J genes are TRBV4-3 and TRBJ1-1; D is unresolved. Trimming left V 0 bases short and J 1 base short, with 6 bases between. Germline values: CDR1 LGHNA, CDR2 YSLEER. The CDR3 contains 14 residues. CDR3 bases: TGCGCCAGCAGCCAAGATAGGTGGAACACTGAAGCTTTCTTT. Its protein product is CASSQDRWNTEAFF.

The genes are TRBV27 and TRBJ2-7, with unresolved D. This CDR3 spans 15 amino acids. Germline CDR1 and CDR2: MNHEY and SMNVEV (reference sequence). The V end was cut by 8 bases, the J end by 2 bases, with 19 bases between. This CDR3 is CASAALEPRAYEQYF. CDR3 DNA: TGTGCCAGCGCTGCTCTCGAGCCTAGAGCCTACGAGCAGTACTTC.

This clonotype was found many times. V gene TRBV7-9 combines with J gene TRBJ1-1; D unresolved. The CDR3 extends over 13 amino acids. The V and J ends lost 1 base and 6 bases respectively, with 9 bases between them. Germline-derived CDR1 and CDR2 are SEHNR and FQNEAQ (reference sequence). CDR3 DNA sequence: TGTGCCAGCAGCTTAGACCGGACTTCTGAAGCTTTCTTT. Translation: CASSLDRTSEAFF. The variable domain in full, completed from reference TRBV7-9 and TRBJ1-1, reads DTGVSQNPRHKITKRGQNVTFRCDPISEHNRLYWYRQTLGQGPEFLTYFQNEAQLEKSRLLSDRFSAERPKGSFSTLEIQRTEQGDSAMYLCASSLDRTSEAFFGQGTRLTVV.

In this sample, this clonotype turned up many times. V gene TRBV28 combines with J gene TRBJ2-7; the match to TRBD2 covers 7 bases. The CDR3 is 12 amino acids. Trimming at V came to 7 bases and at J to 2 bases, leaving 2 bases not matched to a gene. Looked up from germline, CDR1 is MDHEN and CDR2 is SYDVKM. In nucleotides, the CDR3 is TGTGCCAGCACTGCGGGGGCCTACGAGCAGTACTTC. This sequence encodes CASTAGAYEQYF.

This clonotype was seen at least ten times. The chain combines TRBV7-3 with TRBJ2-7, with TRBD2 matching 7 bases. CDR1 is SGHTA and CDR2 is FQGTGA in the germline V gene. The CDR3 runs 13 residues. V dropped 5 bases and J dropped 6; count of bases not matched to a gene: 7. CDR3 region: CASSHSAGVEQYF. As DNA, the CDR3 is TGTGCCAGCAGCCACTCCGCGGGGGTCGAGCAGTACTTC.

This clonotype was detected once. The V call is TRBV6-1, the J call TRBJ1-1; D remains unclear. V was clipped by 6 bases and J by 3 bases, with 5 bases between them. Germline V gene sequence: CDR1 MNHNS, CDR2 SASEGT. This CDR3 comprises 11 residues. CDR3 DNA sequence: TGTGCCAGCAGGTCCGACACTGAAGCTTTCTTT. It yields the protein CASRSDTEAFF.

The chain links TRBV20-1 to TRBJ2-2, with TRBD2 as a possible D gene (6 bases). CDR3 length equals 15 residues. The ends were cut back, 0 bases at V and 0 bases at J, with 8 bases in the middle. Germline lookup yields CDR1 DFQATT and CDR2 SNEGSKA (reference sequence). CDR3 amino acids: CSARDGGTNTGELFF. The CDR3 nucleotides read TGCAGTGCTAGAGACGGCGGGACGAACACCGGGGAGCTGTTTTTT.

In its sample, this clonotype was seen a few times. The chain links TRBV5-1 to TRBJ2-1, with D perhaps TRBD1 (6 bases). This CDR3 has 13 amino acids. V shed 4 bases and J shed 5 bases, with 10 bases lying between them. Germline V gene lookup returns CDR1 SGHRS and CDR2 YFSETQ. The CDR3 here is CASSNDRNNEQFF. CDR3 in DNA: TGCGCCAGCAGCAATGACAGGAACAATGAGCAGTTCTTC.

V is TRBV19 and J is TRBJ2-1, with D perhaps matching TRBD2 (6 bases). The CDR3 sequence is 15 residues long. Germline CDR1 reads LNHDA; CDR2 reads SQIVND (reference sequence). V dropped 2 bases and J dropped 3 bases, with 11 bases sitting between them. The CDR3 DNA is TGTGCCAGTAGTATACCGGGAGAAATCTACAATGAGCAGTTCTTC. Translation: CASSIPGEIYNEQFF. The complete variable domain, with remaining parts taken from reference TRBV19 and TRBJ2-1, reads DGGITQSPKYLFRKEGQNVTLSCEQNLNHDAMYWYRQDPGQGLRLIYYSQIVNDFQKGDIAEGYSVSREKKESFPLTVTSAQKNPTAFYLCASSIPGEIYNEQFFGPGTRLTVL.

This chain links TRBV11-2 with TRBJ2-3, with 8 bases aligning to TRBD1. The CDR3 runs to 15 residues. Germline values: CDR1 SGHAT, CDR2 FQNNGV. Trimming at V came to 2 bases and at J to 3 bases, leaving 4 bases not matched to a gene. The CDR3 is CASSLSTGVTDTQYF. DNA for the CDR3: TGTGCCAGCAGCTTATCGACAGGGGTTACAGATACGCAGTATTTT.

The rearrangement links TRBV29-1 to TRBJ2-1, with TRBD2 matching over 11 bases. This CDR3 has 14 residues. The germline CDR1 and CDR2 sequences are SQVTM and ANQGSEA. After removal of 1 base from V and 5 bases from J, the junction contained 1 base not matched to a gene. CDR3 sequence: CSVEGLAGNNEQFF. The CDR3 DNA is TGCAGCGTTGAAGGACTAGCGGGGAACAATGAGCAGTTCTTC.